Listed below are T cell receptor beta chains from one sample, sequenced in a study of blood T cell repertoires in COVID-19. Produced via immunoSEQ multiplex PCR; TCRdb's table is partial and in-frame only. The sample holds roughly 300,000 clones, over 75% seen once. Sequenced: peripheral blood. Source of these receptors: a human donor in a cohort sampled during active COVID-19. The CDR3 runs from the conserved cysteine through the conserved F or W. D genes are given only for firm matches. The size of a clone is reported for some rows only, either as once, few or many, or as a class for expanded clones.

j_call	d_call	v_call	clone_size	cdr3_nt	cdr3_aa
TRBJ2-5	.	TRBV2	.	TGTGCCAGCTGTGGGGGCTTGGGAGAGACCCAGTACTTC	CASCGGLGETQYF
TRBJ2-7	TRBD2	TRBV7-2	once	TGTGCCAGCAGCCTGGGACTAGCGTTTCAAGGTGCCTACGAGCAGTACTTC	CASSLGLAFQGAYEQYF
TRBJ2-3	.	TRBV28	.	TGTGCCAGCACCCCAGGGCTGTCCCGCACAGATACGCAGTATTTT	CASTPGLSRTDTQYF
TRBJ1-1	.	TRBV7-3	.	TGTGCCAGCAGCCTCGACAGTAACACTGAAGCTTTCTTT	CASSLDSNTEAFF
TRBJ2-2	.	TRBV28	.	TGTGCCAGCAGTTTCATCCCAAGTAGCACCGGGGAGCTGTTTTTT	CASSFIPSSTGELFF
TRBJ2-7	TRBD1	TRBV6-5	.	TGTGCCAGCAGGGGAGGACAGGGCGGCGAGCAGTACTTC	CASRGGQGGEQYF
TRBJ1-4	.	TRBV7-9	.	TGTGCCAGCAGCGTGGATGGACGGGGATGGGAAAAACTGTTTTTT	CASSVDGRGWEKLFF
TRBJ2-7	.	TRBV5-1	.	TGCGCCAGCAGCTTGACCCAGGGTCAAACCTACGAGCAGTACTTC	CASSLTQGQTYEQYF
TRBJ2-5	TRBD2	TRBV11-2	once	TGTGCCAGCAGCTCGACTAGCGGGAGTGAGACCCAGTACTTC	CASSSTSGSETQYF
TRBJ2-3	.	TRBV5-1	few	TGCGCCAGCAGCTTGGACGGCGGGGACACAGATACGCAGTATTTT	CASSLDGGDTDTQYF
TRBJ2-1	TRBD2	TRBV18	.	TGTGCCAGCTCAGAACTAGCGGGAGGGTCCAATGAGCAGTTCTTC	CASSELAGGSNEQFF
TRBJ1-2	.	TRBV20-1	.	TGCAGTGCCAAAGGAGGGATTGGCTACACCTTC	CSAKGGIGYTF
TRBJ2-5	TRBD2	TRBV9	.	TGTGCCAGCAGCGTAGGGGGAGGGGACCAAGAGACCCAGTACTTC	CASSVGGGDQETQYF
TRBJ2-7	TRBD1	TRBV7-9	.	TGTGCCAGCAGCTGGTCCCCGGGACAGGGCTCCAAATACGAGCAGTACTTC	CASSWSPGQGSKYEQYF
TRBJ2-2	TRBD2	TRBV28	.	TGTGCCAGCAGTTTATCGTTCGCGGGAGGAATCTCCGGGGAGCTGTTTTTT	CASSLSFAGGISGELFF
TRBJ1-1	TRBD1	TRBV6-5	few	TGTGCCAGCAGTTACTCGCGGGACAGAAACACTGAAGCTTTCTTT	CASSYSRDRNTEAFF
TRBJ2-5	.	TRBV19	.	TGTGCCAGTAGTCAAGTCGGGACAAGGCAAGAGACCCAGTACTTC	CASSQVGTRQETQYF
TRBJ2-7	TRBD2	TRBV2	.	TGTGCCAGCAGTGAAGTTAAACTAGCGGGAGACCTGTTC	CASSEVKLAGDLF
TRBJ2-1	TRBD2	TRBV2	.	TGTGCCAGCGGCGGGACTAGCGCGTACAATGAGCAGTTCTTC	CASGGTSAYNEQFF
TRBJ2-1	.	TRBV19	few	TGTGCCAGTAGTATATCAGTTGGTTTCGAGCAGTTCTTC	CASSISVGFEQFF
TRBJ2-3	TRBD2	TRBV18	.	TGTGCCAGCTCACCACTCTCGATAGCGGGAAATTCGGATACGCAGTATTTT	CASSPLSIAGNSDTQYF
TRBJ2-7	TRBD2	TRBV27	once	TGTGCCAGCAGCTACTCGGGACTAGCGGGAAGTCTTTTCGAGCAGTACTTC	CASSYSGLAGSLFEQYF
TRBJ2-5	.	TRBV18	.	TGTGCCAGCTCACCCCGACAGTGGCTAGAAGAGACCCAGTACTTC	CASSPRQWLEETQYF
TRBJ1-2	.	TRBV18	once	TGTGCCAGCTCACCATCCGGGGCTAACTATGGCTACACCTTC	CASSPSGANYGYTF
TRBJ2-7	.	TRBV6-6	.	TGTGCCAGCAGTTCCAAAGACGGACTCCTCTACGAGCAGTACTTC	CASSSKDGLLYEQYF
TRBJ2-1	.	TRBV5-1	.	TGCGCCAGCAGCTTGTCTGCAGGGGTGCCCATATCCTACAATGAGCAGTTCTTC	CASSLSAGVPISYNEQFF
TRBJ2-7	.	TRBV19	.	TGTGCCAGTAGTATAGCATCGGGATCTAGGAACGAGCAGTACTTC	CASSIASGSRNEQYF
TRBJ2-5	.	TRBV20-1	.	TGCAGTGCAGGTCCAGGGGAGACCCAGTACTTC	CSAGPGETQYF
TRBJ2-5	TRBD2	TRBV6-5	few	TGTGCCAGCAGGCACTTTCTAGCGGAAGAGACCCAGTACTTC	CASRHFLAEETQYF
TRBJ2-1	TRBD2	TRBV27	.	TGTGCCAGCAGAGCGGGGACTAGCTGGCCTTACAATGAGCAGTTCTTC	CASRAGTSWPYNEQFF
TRBJ2-2	TRBD2	TRBV5-1	.	TGCGCCAGCAGCTTGACCGGGACTAGCGGGAGCGAGCTGTTTTTT	CASSLTGTSGSELFF
TRBJ2-3	TRBD1	TRBV5-1	.	TGCGCCAGCAGCCCCCAGGGACAGGATCTGCCGGGTACGCAGTATTTT	CASSPQGQDLPGTQYF
TRBJ1-2	.	TRBV6-5	many	TGTGCCAGCAGTTCAAGGAGGACAGCCAACTATGGCTACACCTTC	CASSSRRTANYGYTF
TRBJ2-3	TRBD2	TRBV9	.	TGTGCCAGCAGCCCCAGGACTAGCGGAGATACGCAGTATTTT	CASSPRTSGDTQYF
TRBJ2-7	.	TRBV4-1	.	TGCGCCAGCAGCCGGAACCGGGTCCTCAACCTCTACGTCGCTTACGAGCAGTACTTC	CASSRNRVLNLYVAYEQYF
TRBJ2-1	TRBD2	TRBV29-1	once	TGCAGCGCCCTCAATTTCGGCGGGAGCGGATCCTACAATGAGCAGTTCTTC	CSALNFGGSGSYNEQFF
TRBJ2-5	.	TRBV29-1	.	TGCAGCGTAGTCAGGGGTGAGACCCAGTACTTC	CSVVRGETQYF
TRBJ1-2	TRBD1	TRBV6-5	.	TGTGCCAGCAGTTACTCGTCAGGACAGGGGACGAATGGCTACACCTTC	CASSYSSGQGTNGYTF
TRBJ2-3	TRBD2	TRBV5-1	.	TGCGCCAGCAGCTTGGAGAGTAGCGGGAGTACAGATACGCAGTATTTT	CASSLESSGSTDTQYF
TRBJ2-7	TRBD2	TRBV5-8	.	TGTGCCAGCAGCTTGTCGGCGGGAGGTTCCTACGAGCAGTACTTC	CASSLSAGGSYEQYF
TRBJ2-7	.	TRBV20-1	.	TGCAGTGCTCGTGACCCCTGGGGGGTTACTGACTACGAGCAGTACTTC	CSARDPWGVTDYEQYF
TRBJ2-3	.	TRBV6-5	once	TGTGCCAGCAGATCCACAGGTCATACGCAGTATTTT	CASRSTGHTQYF